The clone carrying this T cell receptor (beta chain) was counted at least ten times. Antigen unknown. These data come from a study of glioma-infiltrating T cells. Turning to the study itself: Blood libraries targeted about 4- to 11-fold coverage of 1 million or so T cells. Study-wide results and caveats: Gliomas, especially low-grade, showed above-expected tissue-blood divergence; non-neoplastic patients showed below.

The iRepertoire nested amplicon-rescue multiplex PCR amplified TCR alpha and beta CDR3s from RNA. TCRdb passed the multiplex PCR reads through MiXCR, listing each CDR3 protein once. The sample consists of 400,000 or so distinct CDR3 sequences, about two fifths of them appearing once. V lost 7 bases and J 1 base, leaving 7 bases between the germline ends. The CDR3 length is 12 residues. V usage is TRBV12-3 or TRBV12-4 and J usage is TRBJ1-1; possible D gene TRBD1, 5 bases. This TCR was sampled from a human donor with low-grade glioma or glioblastoma, undergoing nonglioma brain surgery, or in good health (not recorded which). Sequencing was performed on glioma tissue, nonneoplastic brain tissue, or PBMCs (not recorded which). The CDR3 DNA sequence: TGTGCCAGCATAGGACAGAACACTGAAGCTTTCTTT. It yields the protein CASIGQNTEAFF.